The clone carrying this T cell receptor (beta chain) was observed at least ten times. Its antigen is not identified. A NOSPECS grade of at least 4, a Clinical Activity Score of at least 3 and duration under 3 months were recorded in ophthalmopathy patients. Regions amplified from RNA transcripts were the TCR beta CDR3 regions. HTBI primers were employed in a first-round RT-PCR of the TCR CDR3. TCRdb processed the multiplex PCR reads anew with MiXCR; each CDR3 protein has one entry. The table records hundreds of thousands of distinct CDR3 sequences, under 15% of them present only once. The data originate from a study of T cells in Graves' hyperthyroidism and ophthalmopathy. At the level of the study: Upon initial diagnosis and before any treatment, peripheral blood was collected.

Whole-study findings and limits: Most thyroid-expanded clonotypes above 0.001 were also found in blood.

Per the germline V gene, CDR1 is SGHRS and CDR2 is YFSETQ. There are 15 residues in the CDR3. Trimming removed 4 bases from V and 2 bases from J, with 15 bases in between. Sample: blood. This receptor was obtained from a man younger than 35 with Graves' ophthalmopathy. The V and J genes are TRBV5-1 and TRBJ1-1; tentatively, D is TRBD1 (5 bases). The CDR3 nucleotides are TGCGCCAGCAGCCCGGGGACGGCCCTTAACACTGAAGCTTTCTTT. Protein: CASSPGTALNTEAFF.